The rows below give T cell receptor beta chains drawn from one sample of a study of cytomegalovirus exposure and HLA in healthy donors. Sequencing was performed with immunoSEQ multiplex PCR; in TCRdb, only in-frame clones are kept and a portion is missing. The sample gives about 160,000 clones, about two thirds of which show up once; approximately 2.8% is in the top ten. Sequencing was carried out using PBMCs. The receptors were sampled from a woman aged 30 to 39 in good health and CMV-seronegative. The CDR3 runs from the conserved cysteine through the conserved F or W. The D gene is left open where the match is weak. A clone size is listed for some rows: how often the clone was seen (once, few, many), or a class if it is expanded.

J gene: TRBJ2-1; V gene: TRBV19; clone size: .; D gene: TRBD1; CDR3 protein: CASSNRGILDEQFF; CDR3 DNA: TGTGCCAGTAGCAACAGGGGAATCCTGGATGAGCAGTTCTTC
J gene: TRBJ2-7; V gene: TRBV10-3; clone size: once; D gene: .; CDR3 protein: CAISETPGYEQYF; CDR3 DNA: TGTGCCATCAGTGAGACGCCAGGCTACGAGCAGTACTTC
J gene: TRBJ1-2; V gene: TRBV19; clone size: few; D gene: .; CDR3 protein: CASSVDGGGSYGYTF; CDR3 DNA: TGTGCCAGTAGTGTCGATGGGGGCGGAAGCTATGGCTACACCTTC
J gene: TRBJ2-3; V gene: TRBV9; clone size: .; D gene: .; CDR3 protein: CASSVVGLNTDTQYF; CDR3 DNA: TGTGCCAGCAGCGTAGTAGGACTAAACACAGATACGCAGTATTTT
J gene: TRBJ1-6; V gene: TRBV5-4; clone size: .; D gene: TRBD1; CDR3 protein: CASSRVLGQANNSPLHF; CDR3 DNA: TGTGCCAGCAGCCGGGTACTGGGACAGGCGAATAATTCACCCCTCCACTTT
J gene: TRBJ2-5; V gene: TRBV7-9; clone size: .; D gene: TRBD1; CDR3 protein: CASSFGTDGETQYF; CDR3 DNA: TGTGCCAGCAGCTTCGGGACAGACGGGGAGACCCAGTACTTC
J gene: TRBJ2-1; V gene: TRBV27; clone size: .; D gene: TRBD1; CDR3 protein: CASSSDRGRNEQFF; CDR3 DNA: TGTGCCAGCAGCTCGGACAGGGGTCGCAATGAGCAGTTCTTC
J gene: TRBJ1-2; V gene: TRBV29-1; clone size: .; D gene: .; CDR3 protein: CSVSDYGYTF; CDR3 DNA: TGCAGCGTCTCGGACTATGGCTACACCTTC
J gene: TRBJ2-5; V gene: TRBV6-4; clone size: .; D gene: TRBD2; CDR3 protein: CASSPLAGGQETQYF; CDR3 DNA: TGTGCCAGCAGCCCACTAGCGGGAGGGCAAGAGACCCAGTACTTC
J gene: TRBJ1-2; V gene: TRBV4-3; clone size: once; D gene: .; CDR3 protein: CASSQVHRARTFHGYTF; CDR3 DNA: TGCGCCAGCAGCCAAGTTCACAGGGCAAGAACTTTTCATGGCTACACCTTC
J gene: TRBJ2-7; V gene: TRBV10-3; clone size: once; D gene: .; CDR3 protein: CAISVSTGEGNEQYF; CDR3 DNA: TGTGCCATCAGTGTCTCGACAGGGGAGGGGAACGAGCAGTACTTC
J gene: TRBJ1-1; V gene: TRBV28; clone size: .; D gene: .; CDR3 protein: CASSSNTEAFF; CDR3 DNA: TGTGCCAGCAGCTCGAACACTGAAGCTTTCTTT
J gene: TRBJ2-7; V gene: TRBV19; clone size: .; D gene: TRBD1; CDR3 protein: CASSLRQGGEQYF; CDR3 DNA: TGTGCCAGTTCGCTCCGACAGGGCGGCGAGCAGTACTTC
J gene: TRBJ2-7; V gene: TRBV6-1; clone size: .; D gene: TRBD2; CDR3 protein: CASSREGLYEQYF; CDR3 DNA: TGTGCCAGCTCGCGGGAGGGCCTTTACGAGCAGTACTTC
J gene: TRBJ1-4; V gene: TRBV28; clone size: .; D gene: .; CDR3 protein: CASSSPPRAREKLFF; CDR3 DNA: TGTGCCAGCAGTTCCCCCCCTCGAGCGCGTGAAAAACTGTTTTTT
J gene: TRBJ1-2; V gene: TRBV5-1; clone size: .; D gene: TRBD1; CDR3 protein: CASSSGTTGNGYTF; CDR3 DNA: TGCGCCAGCAGCTCGGGGACGACAGGGAATGGCTACACCTTC
J gene: TRBJ1-3; V gene: TRBV10-3; clone size: few; D gene: .; CDR3 protein: CAISRTGYSGNTIYF; CDR3 DNA: TGTGCCATCAGTCGGACGGGATACTCTGGAAACACCATATATTTT
J gene: TRBJ1-2; V gene: TRBV5-1; clone size: .; D gene: .; CDR3 protein: CASSLGGRDGYTF; CDR3 DNA: TGCGCCAGCAGCTTAGGAGGGAGGGATGGCTACACCTTC
J gene: TRBJ2-3; V gene: TRBV7-3; clone size: .; D gene: TRBD1; CDR3 protein: CASSRPSRSRRQGVSTDTQYF; CDR3 DNA: TGTGCCAGCAGCCGCCCCAGCCGGTCCCGAAGACAGGGGGTGAGCACAGATACGCAGTATTTT
J gene: TRBJ2-3; V gene: TRBV7-2; clone size: .; D gene: .; CDR3 protein: CASSLVGLSTDTQYF; CDR3 DNA: TGTGCCAGCAGCTTAGTTGGGCTTAGCACAGATACGCAGTATTTT
J gene: TRBJ1-3; V gene: TRBV29-1; clone size: .; D gene: .; CDR3 protein: CSARGEGKNTIYF; CDR3 DNA: TGCAGCGCCAGGGGTGAAGGGAAGAACACCATATATTTT
J gene: TRBJ2-1; V gene: TRBV2; clone size: .; D gene: TRBD1; CDR3 protein: CASSGDRGEYNEQFF; CDR3 DNA: TGTGCCAGCAGTGGGGACAGGGGAGAGTACAATGAGCAGTTCTTC
J gene: TRBJ2-1; V gene: TRBV5-4; clone size: few; D gene: TRBD1; CDR3 protein: CASSLPPRDREYNEQFF; CDR3 DNA: TGTGCCAGCAGCTTACCCCCCCGGGACAGAGAGTACAATGAGCAGTTCTTC
J gene: TRBJ1-4; V gene: TRBV29-1; clone size: .; D gene: .; CDR3 protein: CSVSDVGGNEKLFF; CDR3 DNA: TGCAGCGTTTCGGACGTCGGGGGAAATGAAAAACTGTTTTTT
J gene: TRBJ1-4; V gene: TRBV6-5; clone size: .; D gene: TRBD1; CDR3 protein: CASSDGGQGVEKLFF; CDR3 DNA: TGTGCCAGCAGCGACGGGGGACAGGGAGTTGAAAAACTGTTTTTT
J gene: TRBJ2-1; V gene: TRBV4-1; clone size: .; D gene: TRBD2; CDR3 protein: CASSQSGLAGNNEQFF; CDR3 DNA: TGCGCCAGCAGCCAGTCAGGACTAGCGGGAAACAATGAGCAGTTCTTC
J gene: TRBJ2-7; V gene: TRBV18; clone size: few; D gene: .; CDR3 protein: CASSPPISGKYRVEQYF; CDR3 DNA: TGTGCCAGCTCACCCCCAATTTCGGGCAAATACAGGGTGGAGCAGTACTTC
J gene: TRBJ2-5; V gene: TRBV27; clone size: .; D gene: .; CDR3 protein: CASSLWTQGRVQYF; CDR3 DNA: TGTGCCAGCAGTTTATGGACCCAGGGAAGGGTGCAGTACTTC
J gene: TRBJ2-3; V gene: TRBV19; clone size: .; D gene: TRBD2; CDR3 protein: CASSKRSGGYTDTQYF; CDR3 DNA: TGTGCCAGTAGTAAAAGGAGCGGGGGGTACACAGATACGCAGTATTTT
J gene: TRBJ2-5; V gene: TRBV5-4; clone size: once; D gene: .; CDR3 protein: CASSLRLASAGETQYF; CDR3 DNA: TGTGCCAGCAGCTTGCGGCTAGCGTCGGCGGGAGAGACCCAGTACTTC
J gene: TRBJ2-7; V gene: TRBV2; clone size: .; D gene: TRBD1; CDR3 protein: CASSVGDRVHEQYF; CDR3 DNA: TGTGCCAGCAGTGTAGGGGACAGGGTTCACGAGCAGTACTTC
J gene: TRBJ2-3; V gene: TRBV7-9; clone size: .; D gene: TRBD2; CDR3 protein: CASSLVSGLAGTDTQYF; CDR3 DNA: TGTGCCAGCAGCTTAGTATCGGGACTAGCTGGCACAGATACGCAGTATTTT
J gene: TRBJ2-1; V gene: TRBV4-3; clone size: once; D gene: TRBD2; CDR3 protein: CASSQPGEGQQFF; CDR3 DNA: TGCGCCAGCAGCCAGCCTGGGGAGGGACAGCAGTTCTTC
J gene: TRBJ2-5; V gene: TRBV5-1; clone size: .; D gene: TRBD2; CDR3 protein: CASSFAGVQETQYF; CDR3 DNA: TGCGCCAGCAGCTTTGCGGGGGTCCAAGAGACCCAGTACTTC
J gene: TRBJ2-1; V gene: TRBV28; clone size: few; D gene: TRBD1; CDR3 protein: CASSRSRQGDEQFF; CDR3 DNA: TGTGCCAGCAGTCGTAGCCGACAGGGGGATGAGCAGTTCTTC
J gene: TRBJ1-1; V gene: TRBV5-1; clone size: .; D gene: TRBD1; CDR3 protein: CASSLVTGGRKTFF; CDR3 DNA: TGCGCCAGCAGCTTGGTCACAGGGGGGAGAAAAACTTTCTTT
J gene: TRBJ1-5; V gene: TRBV28; clone size: .; D gene: TRBD1; CDR3 protein: CASSPDRGHNQPQHF; CDR3 DNA: TGTGCCAGCAGCCCTGACAGGGGTCACAATCAGCCCCAGCATTTT